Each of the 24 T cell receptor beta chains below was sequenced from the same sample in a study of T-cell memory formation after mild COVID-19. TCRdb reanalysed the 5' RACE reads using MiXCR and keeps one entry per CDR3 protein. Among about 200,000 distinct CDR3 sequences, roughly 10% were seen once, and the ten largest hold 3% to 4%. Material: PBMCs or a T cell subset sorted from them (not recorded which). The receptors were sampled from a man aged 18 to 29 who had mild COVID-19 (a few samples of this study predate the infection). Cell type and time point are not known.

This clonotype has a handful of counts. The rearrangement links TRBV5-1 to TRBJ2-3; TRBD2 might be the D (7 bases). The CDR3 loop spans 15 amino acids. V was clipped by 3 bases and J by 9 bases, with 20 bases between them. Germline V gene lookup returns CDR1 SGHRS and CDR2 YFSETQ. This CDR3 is CASSWGAVGGRTQYF. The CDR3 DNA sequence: TGCGCCAGCAGCTGGGGCGCTGTCGGGGGGCGAACGCAGTATTTT.

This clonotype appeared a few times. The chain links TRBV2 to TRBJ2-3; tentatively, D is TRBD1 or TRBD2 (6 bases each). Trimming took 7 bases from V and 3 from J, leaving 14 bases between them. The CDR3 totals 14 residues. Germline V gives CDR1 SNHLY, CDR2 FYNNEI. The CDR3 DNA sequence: TGTGCCAGCACAGGGGCGGGGACGACAGATACGCAGTATTTT. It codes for CASTGAGTTDTQYF.

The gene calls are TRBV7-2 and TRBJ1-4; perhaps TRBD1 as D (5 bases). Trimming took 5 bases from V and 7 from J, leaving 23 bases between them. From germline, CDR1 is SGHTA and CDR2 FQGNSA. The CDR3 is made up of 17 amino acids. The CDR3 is CASSLKAGPRGAEKLFF. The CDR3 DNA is TGTGCCAGCAGCCTAAAAGCCGGGCCCCGAGGGGCTGAAAAACTGTTTTTT.

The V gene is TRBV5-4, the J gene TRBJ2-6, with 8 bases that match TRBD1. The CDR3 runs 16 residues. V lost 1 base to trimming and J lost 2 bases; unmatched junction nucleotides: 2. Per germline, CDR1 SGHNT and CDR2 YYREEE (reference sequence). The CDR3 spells CASSLPDRAGANVLTF. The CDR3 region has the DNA TGTGCCAGCAGCTTGCCGGACAGGGCTGGGGCCAACGTCCTGACTTTC.

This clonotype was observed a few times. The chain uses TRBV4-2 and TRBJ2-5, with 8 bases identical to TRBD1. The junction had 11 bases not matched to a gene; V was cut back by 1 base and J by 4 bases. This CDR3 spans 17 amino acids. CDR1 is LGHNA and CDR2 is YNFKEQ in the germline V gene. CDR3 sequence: CASSQVRQGKVVETQYF. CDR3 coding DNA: TGTGCCAGCAGCCAAGTACGACAGGGGAAGGTAGTAGAGACCCAGTACTTC.

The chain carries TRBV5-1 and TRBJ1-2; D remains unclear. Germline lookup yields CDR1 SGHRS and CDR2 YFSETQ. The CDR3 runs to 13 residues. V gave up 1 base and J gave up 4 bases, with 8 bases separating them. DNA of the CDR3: TGCGCCAGCAGCTTGACCTCCGGCTATGGCTACACCTTC. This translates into CASSLTSGYGYTF.

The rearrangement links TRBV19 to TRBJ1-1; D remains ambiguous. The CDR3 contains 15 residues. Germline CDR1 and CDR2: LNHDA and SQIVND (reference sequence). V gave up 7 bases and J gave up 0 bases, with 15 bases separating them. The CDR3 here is CASTDNYGLNTEAFF. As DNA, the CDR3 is TGTGCCAGTACCGACAACTACGGATTGAACACTGAAGCTTTCTTT.

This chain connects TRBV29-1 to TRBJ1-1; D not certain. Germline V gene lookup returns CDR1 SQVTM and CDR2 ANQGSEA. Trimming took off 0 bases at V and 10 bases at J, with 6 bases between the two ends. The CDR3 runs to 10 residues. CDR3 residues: CSVEEGAAFF. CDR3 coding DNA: TGCAGCGTTGAAGAGGGAGCAGCTTTCTTT. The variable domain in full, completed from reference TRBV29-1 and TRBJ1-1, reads SAVISQKPSRDICQRGTSLTIQCQVDSQVTMMFWYRQQPGQSLTLIATANQGSEATYESGFVIDKFPISRPNLTFSTLTVSNMSPEDSSIYLCSVEEGAAFFGQGTRLTVV.

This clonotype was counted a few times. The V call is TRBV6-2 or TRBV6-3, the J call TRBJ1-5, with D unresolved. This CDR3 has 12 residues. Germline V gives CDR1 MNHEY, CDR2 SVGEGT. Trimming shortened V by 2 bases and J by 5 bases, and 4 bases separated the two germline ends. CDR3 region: CASSYEYQPQHF. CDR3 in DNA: TGTGCCAGCAGTTACGAGTATCAGCCCCAGCATTTT.

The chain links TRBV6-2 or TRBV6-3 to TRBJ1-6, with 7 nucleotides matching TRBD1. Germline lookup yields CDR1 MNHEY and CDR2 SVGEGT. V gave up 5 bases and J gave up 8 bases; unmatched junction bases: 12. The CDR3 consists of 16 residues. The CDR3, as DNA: TGTGCCAGCAGTGCCCCCCGAGGGGGCGCAGATTCACCCCTCCACTTT. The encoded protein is CASSAPRGGADSPLHF.

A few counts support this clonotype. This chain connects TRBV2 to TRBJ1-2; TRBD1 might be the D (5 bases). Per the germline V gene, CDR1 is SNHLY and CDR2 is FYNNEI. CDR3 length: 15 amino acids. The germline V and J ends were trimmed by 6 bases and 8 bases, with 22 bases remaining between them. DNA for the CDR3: TGTGCCAGCAGGCAAAGACTGGACTATAGGGGAGGCTACACCTTC. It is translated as CASRQRLDYRGGYTF.

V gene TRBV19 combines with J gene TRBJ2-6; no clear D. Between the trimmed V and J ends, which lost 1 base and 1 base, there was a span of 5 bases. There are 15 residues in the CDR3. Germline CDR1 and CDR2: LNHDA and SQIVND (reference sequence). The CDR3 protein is CASSIGVSGANVLTF. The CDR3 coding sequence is TGTGCCAGTAGTATAGGAGTGTCTGGGGCCAACGTCCTGACTTTC.

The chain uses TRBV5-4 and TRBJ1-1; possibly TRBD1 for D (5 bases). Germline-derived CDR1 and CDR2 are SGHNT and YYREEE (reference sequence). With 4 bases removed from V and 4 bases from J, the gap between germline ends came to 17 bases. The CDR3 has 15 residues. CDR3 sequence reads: CASSGAVSAGTEAFF. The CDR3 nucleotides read TGTGCCAGCAGCGGGGCGGTTTCAGCGGGCACTGAAGCTTTCTTT. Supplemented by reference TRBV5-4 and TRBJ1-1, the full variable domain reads ETGVTQSPTHLIKTRGQQVTLRCSSQSGHNTVSWYQQALGQGPQFIFQYYREEENGRGNFPPRFSGLQFPNYSSELNVNALELDDSALYLCASSGAVSAGTEAFFGQGTRLTVV.

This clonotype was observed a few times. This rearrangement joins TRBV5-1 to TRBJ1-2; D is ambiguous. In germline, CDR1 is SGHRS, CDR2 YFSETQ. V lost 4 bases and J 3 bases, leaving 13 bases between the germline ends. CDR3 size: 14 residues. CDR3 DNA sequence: TGCGCCAGCAGCCTGCGGAATGGAGACTATGGCTACACCTTC. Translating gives CASSLRNGDYGYTF.

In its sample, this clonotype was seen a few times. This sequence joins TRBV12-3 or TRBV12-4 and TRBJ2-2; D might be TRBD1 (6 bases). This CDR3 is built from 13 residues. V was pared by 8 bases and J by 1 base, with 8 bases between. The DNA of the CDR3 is TGTGCCAGCCGGACAGTGAACACCGGGGAGCTGTTTTTT. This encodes CASRTVNTGELFF.

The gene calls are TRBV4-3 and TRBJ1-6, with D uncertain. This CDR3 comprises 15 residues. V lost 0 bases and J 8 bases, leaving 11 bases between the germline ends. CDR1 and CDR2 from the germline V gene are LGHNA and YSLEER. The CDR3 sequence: CASSQDPESDSPLHF. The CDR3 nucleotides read TGCGCCAGCAGCCAAGATCCGGAGTCGGATTCACCCCTCCACTTT.

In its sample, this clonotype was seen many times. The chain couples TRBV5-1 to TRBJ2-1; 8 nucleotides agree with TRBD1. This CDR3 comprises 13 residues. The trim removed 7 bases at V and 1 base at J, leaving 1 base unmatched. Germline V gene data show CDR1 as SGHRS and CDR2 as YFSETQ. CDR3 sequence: CASGQGSYNEQFF. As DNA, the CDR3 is TGCGCCAGCGGACAGGGATCCTACAATGAGCAGTTCTTC.

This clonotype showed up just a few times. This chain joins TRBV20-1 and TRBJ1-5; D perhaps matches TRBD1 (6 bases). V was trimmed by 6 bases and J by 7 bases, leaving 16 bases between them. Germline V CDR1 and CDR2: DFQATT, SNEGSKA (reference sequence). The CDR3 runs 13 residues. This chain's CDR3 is CSAAGGAEQPQHF. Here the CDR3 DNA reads TGCAGTGCCGCTGGGGGGGCGGAACAGCCCCAGCATTTT.

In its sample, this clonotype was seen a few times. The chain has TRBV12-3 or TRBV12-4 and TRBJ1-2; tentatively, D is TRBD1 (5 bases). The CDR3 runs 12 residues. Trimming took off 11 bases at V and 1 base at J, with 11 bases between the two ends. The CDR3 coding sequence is TGTGCCGGAAGGGACCGTAACTATGGCTACACCTTC. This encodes CAGRDRNYGYTF.

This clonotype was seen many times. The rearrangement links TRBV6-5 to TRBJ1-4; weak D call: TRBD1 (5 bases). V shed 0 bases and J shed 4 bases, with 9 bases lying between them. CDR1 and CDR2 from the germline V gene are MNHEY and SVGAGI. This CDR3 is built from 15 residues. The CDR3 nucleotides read TGTGCCAGCAGTTACTCGACAGCAAGTAATGAAAAACTGTTTTTT. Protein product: CASSYSTASNEKLFF.

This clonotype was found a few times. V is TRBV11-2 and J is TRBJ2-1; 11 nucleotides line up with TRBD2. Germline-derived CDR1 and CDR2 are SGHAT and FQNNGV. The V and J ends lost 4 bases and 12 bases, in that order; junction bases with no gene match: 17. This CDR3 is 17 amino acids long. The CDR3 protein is CASSSSRRLAGLLGQFF. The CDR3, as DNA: TGTGCCAGCAGCTCCTCGAGGAGACTAGCGGGGCTACTCGGGCAGTTCTTC.

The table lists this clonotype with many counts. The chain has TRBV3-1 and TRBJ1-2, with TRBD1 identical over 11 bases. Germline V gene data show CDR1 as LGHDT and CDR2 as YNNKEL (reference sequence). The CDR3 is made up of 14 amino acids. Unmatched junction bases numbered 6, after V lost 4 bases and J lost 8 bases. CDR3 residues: CASSPWDRGTGYTF. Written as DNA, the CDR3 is TGTGCCAGCAGCCCCTGGGACAGGGGGACAGGCTACACCTTC. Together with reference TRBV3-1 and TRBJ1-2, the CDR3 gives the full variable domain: DTAVSQTPKYLVTQMGNDKSIKCEQNLGHDTMYWYKQDSKKFLKIMFSYNNKELIINETVPNRFSPKSPDKAHLNLHINSLELGDSAVYFCASSPWDRGTGYTFGSGTRLTVV.

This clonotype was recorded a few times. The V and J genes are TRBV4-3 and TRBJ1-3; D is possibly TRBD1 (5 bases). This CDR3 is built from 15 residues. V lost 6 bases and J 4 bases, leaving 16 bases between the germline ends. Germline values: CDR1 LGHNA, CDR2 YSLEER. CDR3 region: CASSSGHRGGNTIYF. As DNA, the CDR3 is TGCGCCAGCAGTTCTGGACACCGAGGCGGAAACACCATATATTTT.

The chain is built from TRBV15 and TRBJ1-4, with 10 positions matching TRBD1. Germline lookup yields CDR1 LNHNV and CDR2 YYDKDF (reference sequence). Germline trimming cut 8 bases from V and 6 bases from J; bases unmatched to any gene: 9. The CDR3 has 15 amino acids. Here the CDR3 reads CATRDRGLLDEKLFF. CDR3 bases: TGTGCCACCCGGGACAGGGGTTTATTAGATGAAAAACTGTTTTTT. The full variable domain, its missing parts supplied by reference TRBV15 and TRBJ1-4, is DAMVIQNPRYQVTQFGKPVTLSCSQTLNHNVMYWYQQKSSQAPKLLFHYYDKDFNNEADTPDNFQSRRPNTSFCFLDIRSPGLGDTAMYLCATRDRGLLDEKLFFGSGTQLSVL.